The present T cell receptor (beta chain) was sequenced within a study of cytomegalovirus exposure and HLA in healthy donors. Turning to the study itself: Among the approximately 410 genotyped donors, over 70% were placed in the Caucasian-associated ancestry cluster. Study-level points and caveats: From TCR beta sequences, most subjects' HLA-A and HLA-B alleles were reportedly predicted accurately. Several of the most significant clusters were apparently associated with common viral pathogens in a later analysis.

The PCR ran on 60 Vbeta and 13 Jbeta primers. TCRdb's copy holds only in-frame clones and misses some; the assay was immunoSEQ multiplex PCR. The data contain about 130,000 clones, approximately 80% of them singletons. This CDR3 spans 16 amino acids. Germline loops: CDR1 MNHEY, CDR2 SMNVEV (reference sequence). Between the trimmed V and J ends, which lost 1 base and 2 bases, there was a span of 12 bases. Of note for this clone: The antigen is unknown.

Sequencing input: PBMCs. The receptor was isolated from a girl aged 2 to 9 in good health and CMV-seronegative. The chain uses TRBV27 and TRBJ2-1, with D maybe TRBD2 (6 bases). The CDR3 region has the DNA TGTGCCAGCAGTTTATGGCGGGAAGGGCCCTACAATGAGCAGTTCTTC. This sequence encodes CASSLWREGPYNEQFF.